The clone carrying this T cell receptor (beta chain) has just a few counts. Its antigen is unidentified. Synthesis of TCR beta cDNA was carried out from 500 ng total RNA with a constant-region primer. Three nested multiplex PCR rounds, a slightly modified ARM-PCR method, built the TCR beta libraries. It was with TRBV1-TRBV30 forward primers and a C-beta reverse primer that the first two PCR rounds were run, at around 10 cycles each. MiXCR, run by TCRdb on the multiplex PCR reads, gives a single entry per CDR3 protein. The sample has about 180,000 distinct CDR3 sequences; 50% to 75% are singletons. The entry originates in a study of tumor-infiltrating lymphocytes in primary liver carcinoma. Background on the study: Sequencing of the samples generated roughly 3.65 to 7.5 million productive TCRbeta reads, with similar yields across tissue types. Study-wide results and caveats: Tumor samples exhibited a significantly greater top-250-clone fraction than blood samples (p = 0.039).

The germline CDR1 and CDR2 sequences are GTSNPN and SVGIG (reference sequence). CDR3 size: 13 residues. V was shortened by 0 bases and J by 4 bases, with 7 bases between the two germline ends. Alongside blood RNA obtained from unsorted whole blood, germline DNA was also extracted. The authors collected around 4.3 milliliters of peripheral blood before surgery. This rearrangement joins TRBV30 to TRBJ2-1; D is possibly TRBD2 (6 bases). The sequence was collected from a man aged 35-49 years with primary liver carcinoma and hepatitis B virus infection. Source material: peripheral blood. The CDR3 reads CAWSVGGYNEQFF. In DNA form, the CDR3 reads TGTGCCTGGAGTGTCGGAGGGTACAATGAGCAGTTCTTC. Complete variable domain (other parts from reference TRBV30 and TRBJ2-1): SQTIHQWPATLVQPVGSPLSLECTVEGTSNPNLYWYRQAAGRGLQLLFYSVGIGQISSEVPQNLSASRPQDRQFILSSKKLLLSDSGFYLCAWSVGGYNEQFFGPGTRLTVL.